The rows below give T cell receptor beta chains drawn from one sample of a study of blood T cell repertoires in COVID-19. Sequencing was performed with immunoSEQ multiplex PCR; in TCRdb, only in-frame clones are kept and a portion is missing. Counted here are 190,000 or so clones, around 90% occurring once; the ten biggest clones make up 2% to 2.5%. Sequenced: PBMCs or T cells enriched from blood (not recorded which). These receptors originate from a woman aged 25 to 45 who had recovered from COVID-19. The CDR3 runs from the conserved cysteine through the conserved F or W. A D gene is named only where the DNA matches it firmly. Part of the rows lack a size; the others show once, few, many or a class for expanded clones.

clone size	D gene	V gene	J gene	CDR3 DNA	CDR3 protein
NA	NA	TRBV2	TRBJ2-7	TGTGCCAGCACCCCTCGGACTGCTATAAACGAGCAGTACTTC	CASTPRTAINEQYF
NA	TRBD1	TRBV13	TRBJ1-1	TGTGCCAGCAGCAACCGGGACAGGTCTTTAGAAGCTTTCTTT	CASSNRDRSLEAFF
NA	TRBD1	TRBV7-8	TRBJ2-6	TGTGCCAGCAGCTTCGGACAGGGGAGTTACTCTGGGGCCAACGTCCTGACTTTC	CASSFGQGSYSGANVLTF
NA	TRBD1	TRBV4-3	TRBJ1-1	TGCGCCAGCAGCCGCTACAGGGGGCTTGGCACTGAAGCTTTCTTT	CASSRYRGLGTEAFF
NA	TRBD1	TRBV29-1	TRBJ1-2	TGCAGCGTTTTCAGGGGGTATGGCTACACCTTC	CSVFRGYGYTF
NA	NA	TRBV5-1	TRBJ1-1	TGCGCCAGCAGCTTGGAACGGGCTTTCTTT	CASSLERAFF
NA	TRBD1	TRBV19	TRBJ2-7	TGTGCCAGTACCCACGGACAGGGGGCGAGGGAGCAGTACTTC	CASTHGQGAREQYF
NA	NA	TRBV6-6	TRBJ2-1	TGTGCCAGCAGACCCCCGGACTACGACGTATCCAATGAGCAGTTCTTC	CASRPPDYDVSNEQFF
NA	NA	TRBV9	TRBJ2-5	TGTGCCAGCAGCTCCCTCGCTGGCACCCAAGAGACCCAGTACTTC	CASSSLAGTQETQYF
once	NA	TRBV24-1	TRBJ2-1	TGTGCCACCAGTGCCCGGACTCGCCACAATGAGCAGTTCTTC	CATSARTRHNEQFF
NA	TRBD1	TRBV6-2/TRBV6-3	TRBJ1-3	TGTGCCAGCAGCCGAACAGGGGTCGGCGGAAACACCATATATTTT	CASSRTGVGGNTIYF
NA	TRBD2	TRBV30	TRBJ2-7	TGTGCCTGGAGTGTCCTGAGCGGGGCCCGAGAGCAGTACTTC	CAWSVLSGAREQYF
NA	TRBD2	TRBV3-1/TRBV3-2	TRBJ2-1	TGTGCCAGCAGCCAAAGTCTAGCGGGGAACAATGAGCAGTTCTTC	CASSQSLAGNNEQFF
once	NA	TRBV7-9	TRBJ1-6	TGTGCCAGCAGCTTAGTCGCGGCCCTCCACTTT	CASSLVAALHF
NA	NA	TRBV18	TRBJ1-1	TGTGCCAGCTCCCCGCAGGGTCTGGACACTGAAGCTTTCTTT	CASSPQGLDTEAFF
NA	TRBD2	TRBV18	TRBJ2-7	TGTGCCAGCTCACGGGGTAGCGGGGACAACGAGCAGTACTTC	CASSRGSGDNEQYF
NA	NA	TRBV19	TRBJ1-2	TGTGCCAGTAGTCCGCGGGATGCCTATGGCTACACCTTC	CASSPRDAYGYTF
NA	TRBD2	TRBV27	TRBJ2-1	TGTGCCAGCAGTTTCCGCGGGGGGCGGTACAATGAGCAGTTCTTC	CASSFRGGRYNEQFF
once	NA	TRBV11-2	TRBJ2-2	TGTGCCAGCAGCCACACGGGACTCTTAAACACCGGGGAGCTGTTTTTT	CASSHTGLLNTGELFF
NA	NA	TRBV4-1	TRBJ1-1	TGCGCCAGCAGCCAAGACCCGGAGTCAATGTCGGCTTTCTTT	CASSQDPESMSAFF
NA	TRBD1	TRBV19	TRBJ1-5	TGTGCCAGTAGTCTTAGACAGGGGTATCAGCCCCAGCATTTT	CASSLRQGYQPQHF
NA	NA	TRBV19	TRBJ1-2	TGTGCCAGTAGTTCGATGCGGAACTATGGCTACACCTTC	CASSSMRNYGYTF
NA	NA	TRBV5-1	TRBJ1-1	TGCGCCAGCAGCTTGATCTGGGGGCGGGAGGGGACTAAAGCTTTCTTT	CASSLIWGREGTKAFF
NA	NA	TRBV29-1	TRBJ1-1	TGCAGCGTTGAAGGAAGAGCCAACACTGAAGCTTTCTTT	CSVEGRANTEAFF
NA	TRBD1	TRBV29-1	TRBJ1-1	TGCAGCGCTACAACAGGGGGCTTGAACACTGAAGCTTTCTTT	CSATTGGLNTEAFF
NA	NA	TRBV6-5	TRBJ1-2	TGTGCCAGCAGTTACTCGGGTGGCGGAGGTCTCTATGGCTACACCTTC	CASSYSGGGGLYGYTF
NA	NA	TRBV6-6	TRBJ1-5	TGTGCCAGCAGTTCCCCAGACAGGAGAGACGGGCCCCAGCATTTT	CASSSPDRRDGPQHF
NA	NA	TRBV7-9	TRBJ2-7	TGTGCCAGCAGCTGGGATACAGGAAACTACTACGAGCAGTACTTC	CASSWDTGNYYEQYF
NA	NA	TRBV7-9	TRBJ2-7	TGTGCCAGCAGCTTAGGGGCAGGGGAGAGCTCCTACGAGCAGTACTTC	CASSLGAGESSYEQYF
NA	NA	TRBV24-1	TRBJ1-2	TGTGCCACCAGTGATTTCACCGGGGTTGGCTACACCTTC	CATSDFTGVGYTF
few	NA	TRBV5-1	TRBJ2-3	TGCGCCAGCAGCGCCGGGGGAGGAGATACGCAGTATTTT	CASSAGGGDTQYF
NA	NA	TRBV7-2	TRBJ2-3	TGTGCCAGCAGCTTAGCCTCAATCAGGTCTAGCACAGATACGCAGTATTTT	CASSLASIRSSTDTQYF
NA	TRBD1	TRBV28	TRBJ2-2	TGTGCCAGCAGCCCCGGATGGGGGACAGGGGAAACCGGGGAGCTGTTTTTT	CASSPGWGTGETGELFF
NA	TRBD2	TRBV5-1	TRBJ2-2	TGCGCCAGCAGCTTGGAAGCGGGACCTACCGGGGAGCTGTTTTTT	CASSLEAGPTGELFF
few	TRBD1	TRBV4-2	TRBJ2-2	TGTGCCAGCAGCCTCGACAGGGTGGCCACCGGGGAGCTGTTTTTT	CASSLDRVATGELFF
NA	TRBD2	TRBV9	TRBJ2-1	TGTGCCAGCAGCTTCACGACTAGCGGGGAGGTCGATGAGCAGTTCTTC	CASSFTTSGEVDEQFF
NA	NA	TRBV7-8	TRBJ1-1	TGTGCCAGCAGCCGTTACAGCACTGAAGCTTTCTTT	CASSRYSTEAFF
NA	NA	TRBV7-2	TRBJ2-5	TGTGCCAGCAGCTTCAACAGGGTAAAACTAGAGACCCAGTACTTC	CASSFNRVKLETQYF